The clone carrying this T cell receptor (beta chain) was counted once. This sample stems from a study of blood T cell repertoires in COVID-19. About the research overall: COVID-19 samples collected from the United States, Italy and Spain covered acute and convalescent phases. PBMCs, B-cell-depleted T cells, or T cells were the source of the cDNA or gDNA that made up the material.

Here immunoSEQ multiplex PCR was the method, and the copy in TCRdb shows in-frame clones only, minus some. The profile shows some 350,000 clones, 88% of them singletons. The CDR3 extends over 15 amino acids. CDR1 and CDR2 (germline): MNHNY, SVGAGI (reference sequence). Trimming took 2 bases from V and 3 from J, leaving 11 bases between them. During active infection, Seattle patients enrolled and were then monitored through disease. This sequence originates from a woman in her 70s with COVID-19, enrolled during active disease. The V and J genes are TRBV6-6 and TRBJ1-5; D may be TRBD1 (5 bases). Material: peripheral blood. CDR3 in amino acids: CASSYPGELNQPQHF. CDR3 DNA sequence: TGTGCCAGCAGTTACCCGGGGGAGCTCAATCAGCCCCAGCATTTT.